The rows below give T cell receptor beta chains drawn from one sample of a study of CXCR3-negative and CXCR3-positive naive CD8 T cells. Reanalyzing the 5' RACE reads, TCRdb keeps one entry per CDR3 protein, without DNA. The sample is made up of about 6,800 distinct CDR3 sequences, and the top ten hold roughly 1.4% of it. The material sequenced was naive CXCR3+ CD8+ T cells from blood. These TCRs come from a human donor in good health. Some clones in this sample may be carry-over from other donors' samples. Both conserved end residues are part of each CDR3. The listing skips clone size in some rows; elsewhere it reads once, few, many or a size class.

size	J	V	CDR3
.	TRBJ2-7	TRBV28	CASSELGIYEQYF
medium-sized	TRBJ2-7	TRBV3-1	CASSHSAGDSRYYEQYF
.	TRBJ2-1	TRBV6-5	CASSPLRTYNEQFF
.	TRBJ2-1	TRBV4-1	CASSQREDDNEQFF
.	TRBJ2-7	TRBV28	CASSFLLAGDYGAQYF
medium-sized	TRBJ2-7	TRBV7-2	CASSSWDGYEQYF
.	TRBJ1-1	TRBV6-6	CASSYSESAGNTEAFF
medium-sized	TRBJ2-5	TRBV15	CATSSISRDQYF
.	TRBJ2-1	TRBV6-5	CASSYPFSGSRLSYNEQFF
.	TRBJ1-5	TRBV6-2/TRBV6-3	CASNLPGSYQPQHF
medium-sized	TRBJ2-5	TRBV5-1	CASSLSQGKETQYF
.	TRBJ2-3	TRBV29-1	CSVEAVDGVQYF
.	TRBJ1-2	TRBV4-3	CASSQDQSGNYGYTF
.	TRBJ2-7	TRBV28	CASSFSYEQYF
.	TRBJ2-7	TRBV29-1	CSDQWPYYEQYF
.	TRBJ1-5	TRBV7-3	CASSSGPYSNQPQHF
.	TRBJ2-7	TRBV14	CASSQYRDRPYGEQYF
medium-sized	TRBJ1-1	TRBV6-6	CASSPSGFAEAFF
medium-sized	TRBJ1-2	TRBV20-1	CSALDRGIAWGYTF
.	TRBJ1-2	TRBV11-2	CASSLREAVYGYTF
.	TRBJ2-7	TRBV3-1	CASSPTWTSGSPEQYF
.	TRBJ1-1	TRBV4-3	CASSQARGMNTEAFF
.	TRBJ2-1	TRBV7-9	CASSLGRSLGRDNEQFF
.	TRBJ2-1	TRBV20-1	CSARDLASTPPGNEQFF
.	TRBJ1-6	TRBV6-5	CASSQYSGIPHSPLHF
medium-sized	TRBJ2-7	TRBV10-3	CAIRRKDSSGSNEQYF
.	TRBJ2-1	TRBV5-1	CASSLGGARYNEQFF
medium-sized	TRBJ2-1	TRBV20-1	CSATETSYNEQFF
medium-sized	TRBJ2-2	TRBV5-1	CASSPDSSGELFF
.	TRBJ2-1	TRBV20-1	CSAPGPGVSYNEQFF
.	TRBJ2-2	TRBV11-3	CASSSPSGGNTGELFF
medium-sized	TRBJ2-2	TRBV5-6	CASSNRDGGPGELFF
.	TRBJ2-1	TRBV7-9	CASSLLVAEQFF
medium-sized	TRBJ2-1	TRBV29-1	CSVYPGQDNEQFF
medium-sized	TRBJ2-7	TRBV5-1	CASSLGQGADEQYF
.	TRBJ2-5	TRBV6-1	CASRAPRDSLYQETQYF
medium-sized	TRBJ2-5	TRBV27	CASSPGTGGLETQYF
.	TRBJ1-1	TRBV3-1	CASSQDPAGLMNTEAFF